The clone carrying this T cell receptor (beta chain) was counted ten times or more. Its specificity is not known. The sample is drawn from a study of Graves' ophthalmopathy and Graves' hyperthyroidism. Study results and caveats: Among thyroid clonotypes expanded above 0.001 frequency, most also appeared in blood.

With a duration under 3 months, ophthalmopathy in the donors showed moderate-to-severe activity, CAS ≥3 and NOSPECS ≥4. In this cohort, patients with other autoimmune diseases, uncontrolled infections, pregnancy or lactation were excluded. PBMCs were isolated from a 10 ml sample of fresh peripheral blood. The V end was cut by 3 bases, the J end by 5 bases, with 23 bases between. The germline V gene encodes CDR1 DFQATT and CDR2 SNEGSKA (reference sequence). CDR3 length: 17 amino acids. RNA transcripts were the source from which TCR beta CDR3 regions were amplified. First-round RT-PCR relied on HTBI primers, and a second-round multiplex PCR came next. A single record per CDR3 protein comes from TCRdb applying MiXCR to the multiplex PCR reads. The sample has 350,000 or so distinct CDR3 sequences, 17% seen once; the top ten hold about 12%.

Material for sequencing was peripheral blood. The chain joins TRBV20-1 to TRBJ2-4; D gene ambiguous. The sequence derives from an adult man with Graves' ophthalmopathy. CDR3 bases: TGCAGTGCTAGTGCCGGTCTCCCCCGACTGGCCCAAAACATTCAGTACTTC. It is translated as CSASAGLPRLAQNIQYF.